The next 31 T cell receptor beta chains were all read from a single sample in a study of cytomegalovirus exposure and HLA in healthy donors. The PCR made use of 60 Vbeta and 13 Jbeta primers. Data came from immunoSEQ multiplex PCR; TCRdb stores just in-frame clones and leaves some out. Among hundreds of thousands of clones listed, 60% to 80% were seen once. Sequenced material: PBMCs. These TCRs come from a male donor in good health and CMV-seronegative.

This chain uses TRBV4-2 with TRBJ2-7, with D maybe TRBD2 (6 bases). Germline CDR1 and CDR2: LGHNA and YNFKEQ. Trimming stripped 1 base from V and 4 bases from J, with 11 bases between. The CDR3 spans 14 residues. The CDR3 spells CASSQGLGAYEQYF. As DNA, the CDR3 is TGTGCCAGCAGCCAAGGACTAGGAGCTTACGAGCAGTACTTC.

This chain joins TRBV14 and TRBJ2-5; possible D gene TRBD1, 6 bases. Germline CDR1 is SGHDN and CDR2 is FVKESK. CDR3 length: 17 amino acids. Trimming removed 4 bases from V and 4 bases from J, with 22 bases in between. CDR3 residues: CASSPKPPGAGGETQYF. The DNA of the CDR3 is TGTGCCAGCAGCCCTAAACCCCCAGGGGCGGGCGGAGAGACCCAGTACTTC.

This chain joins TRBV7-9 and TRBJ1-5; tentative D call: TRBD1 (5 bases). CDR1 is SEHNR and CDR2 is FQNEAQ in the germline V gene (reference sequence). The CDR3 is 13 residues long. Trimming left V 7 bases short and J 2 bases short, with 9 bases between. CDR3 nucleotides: TGTGCCAGCAACAAAGGGGGCAATCAGCCCCAGCATTTT. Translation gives CASNKGGNQPQHF.

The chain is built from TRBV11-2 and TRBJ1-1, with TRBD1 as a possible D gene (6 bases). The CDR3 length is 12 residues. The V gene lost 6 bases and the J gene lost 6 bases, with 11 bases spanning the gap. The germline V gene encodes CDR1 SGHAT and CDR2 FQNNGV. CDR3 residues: CASSWGGAEAFF. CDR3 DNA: TGTGCCAGCAGTTGGGGGGGCGCTGAAGCTTTCTTT.

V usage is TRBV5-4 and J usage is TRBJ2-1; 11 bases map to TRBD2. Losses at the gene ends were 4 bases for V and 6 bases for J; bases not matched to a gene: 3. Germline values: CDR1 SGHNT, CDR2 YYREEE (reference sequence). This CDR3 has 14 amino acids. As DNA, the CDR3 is TGTGCCAGCAGCGCCGGGACTAGCGGCAATGAGCAGTTCTTC. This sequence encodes CASSAGTSGNEQFF.

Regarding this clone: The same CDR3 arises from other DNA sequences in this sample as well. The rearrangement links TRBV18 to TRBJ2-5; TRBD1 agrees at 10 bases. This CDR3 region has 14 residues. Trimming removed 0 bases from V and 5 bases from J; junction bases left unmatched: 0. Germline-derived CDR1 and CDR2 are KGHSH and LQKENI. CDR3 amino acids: CASSPPGQGETQYF. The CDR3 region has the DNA TGTGCCAGCTCACCACCGGGACAGGGGGAGACCCAGTACTTC.

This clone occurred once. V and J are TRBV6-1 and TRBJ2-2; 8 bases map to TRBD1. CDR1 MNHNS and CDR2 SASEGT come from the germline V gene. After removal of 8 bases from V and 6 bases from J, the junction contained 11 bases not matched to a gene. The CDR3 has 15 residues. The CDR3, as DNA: TGTGCCAGCTTGCTGGGGCAGGGGGCATCCGGGGAGCTGTTTTTT. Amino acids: CASLLGQGASGELFF.

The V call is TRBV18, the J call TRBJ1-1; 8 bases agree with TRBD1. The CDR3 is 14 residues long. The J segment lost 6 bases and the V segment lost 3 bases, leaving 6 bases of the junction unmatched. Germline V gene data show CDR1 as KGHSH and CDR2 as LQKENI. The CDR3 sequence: CASSPPTGVSEAFF. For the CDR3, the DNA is TGTGCCAGCTCACCGCCGACAGGGGTGTCTGAAGCTTTCTTT.

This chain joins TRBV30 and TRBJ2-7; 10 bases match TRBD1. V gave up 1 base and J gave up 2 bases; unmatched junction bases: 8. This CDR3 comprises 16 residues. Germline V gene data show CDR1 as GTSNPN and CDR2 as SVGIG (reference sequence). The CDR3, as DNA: TGTGCCTGGAGTGCACCGGACAGGGGGGTTCCCTACGAGCAGTACTTC. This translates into CAWSAPDRGVPYEQYF.

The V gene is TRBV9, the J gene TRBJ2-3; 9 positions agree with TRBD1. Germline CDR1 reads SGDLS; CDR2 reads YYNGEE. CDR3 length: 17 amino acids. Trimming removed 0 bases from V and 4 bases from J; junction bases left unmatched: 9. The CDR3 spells CASSVATWGQGSDTQYF. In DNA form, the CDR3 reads TGTGCCAGCAGCGTAGCTACGTGGGGACAGGGCTCAGATACGCAGTATTTT.

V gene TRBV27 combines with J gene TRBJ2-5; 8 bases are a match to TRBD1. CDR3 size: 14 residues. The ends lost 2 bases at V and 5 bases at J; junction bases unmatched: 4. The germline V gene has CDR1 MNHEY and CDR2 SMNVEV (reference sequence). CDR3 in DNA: TGTGCCAGCAGTTTACAGGGGGCGGGGGAGACCCAGTACTTC. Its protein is CASSLQGAGETQYF.

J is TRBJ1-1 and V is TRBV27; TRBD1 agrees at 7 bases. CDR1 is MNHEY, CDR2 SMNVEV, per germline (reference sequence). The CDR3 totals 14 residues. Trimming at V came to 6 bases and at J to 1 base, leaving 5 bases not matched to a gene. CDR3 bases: TGTGCCAGCAGGATAGGGGGCTCGAACACTGAAGCTTTCTTT. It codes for CASRIGGSNTEAFF.

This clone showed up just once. This CDR3 reads CASSWTAPTDTQYF. In DNA form, the CDR3 reads TGTGCCAGCAGTTGGACAGCACCAACAGATACGCAGTATTTT. This sequence joins TRBV28 and TRBJ2-3, with D perhaps matching TRBD1 (6 bases). V dropped 4 bases and J dropped 3 bases, with 11 bases sitting between them. CDR1 MDHEN and CDR2 SYDVKM come from the germline V gene. The CDR3 is 14 residues long.

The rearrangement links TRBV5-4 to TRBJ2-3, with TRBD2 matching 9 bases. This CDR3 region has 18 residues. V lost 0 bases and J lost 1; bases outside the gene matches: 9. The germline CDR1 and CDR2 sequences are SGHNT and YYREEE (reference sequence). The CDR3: CASSLGGGGRRGTDTQYF. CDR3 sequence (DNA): TGTGCCAGCAGCTTGGGCGGGGGGGGCCGTCGGGGCACAGATACGCAGTATTTT.

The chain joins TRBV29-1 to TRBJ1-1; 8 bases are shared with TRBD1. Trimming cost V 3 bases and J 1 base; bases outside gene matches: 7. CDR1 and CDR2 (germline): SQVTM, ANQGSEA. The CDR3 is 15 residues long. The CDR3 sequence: CSVDTPDRANTEAFF. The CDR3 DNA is TGCAGCGTTGATACCCCGGACAGGGCGAACACTGAAGCTTTCTTT.

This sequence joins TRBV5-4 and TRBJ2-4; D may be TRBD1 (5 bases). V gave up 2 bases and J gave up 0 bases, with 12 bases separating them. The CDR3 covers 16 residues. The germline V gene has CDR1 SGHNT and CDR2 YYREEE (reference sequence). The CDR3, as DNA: TGTGCCAGCAGCTTCGACAGCCTTATAGCCAAAAACATTCAGTACTTC. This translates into CASSFDSLIAKNIQYF.

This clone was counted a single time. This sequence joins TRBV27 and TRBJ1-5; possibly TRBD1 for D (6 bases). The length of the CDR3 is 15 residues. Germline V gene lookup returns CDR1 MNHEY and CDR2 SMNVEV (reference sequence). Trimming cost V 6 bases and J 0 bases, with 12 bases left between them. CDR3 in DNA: TGTGCCAGCAGCTCGGACAGCTATAGCAATCAGCCCCAGCATTTT. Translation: CASSSDSYSNQPQHF.

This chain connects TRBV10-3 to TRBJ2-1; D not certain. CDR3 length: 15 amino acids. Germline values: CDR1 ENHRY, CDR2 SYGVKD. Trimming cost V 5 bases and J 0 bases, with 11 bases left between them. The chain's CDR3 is CAISKLESSYNEQFF. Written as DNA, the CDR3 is TGTGCCATCAGTAAGCTTGAGAGCTCCTACAATGAGCAGTTCTTC.

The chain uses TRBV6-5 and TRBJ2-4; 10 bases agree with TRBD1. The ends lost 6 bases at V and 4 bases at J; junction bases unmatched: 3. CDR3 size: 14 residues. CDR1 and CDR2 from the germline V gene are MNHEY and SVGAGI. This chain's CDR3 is CASRGQGEKNIQYF. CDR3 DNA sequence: TGTGCCAGCAGAGGACAGGGGGAAAAAAACATTCAGTACTTC.

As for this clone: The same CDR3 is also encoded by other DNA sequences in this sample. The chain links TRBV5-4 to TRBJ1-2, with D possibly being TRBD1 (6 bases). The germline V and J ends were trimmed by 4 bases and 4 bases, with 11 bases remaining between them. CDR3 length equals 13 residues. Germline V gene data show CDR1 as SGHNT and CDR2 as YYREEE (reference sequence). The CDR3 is CASSLGQIYGYTF. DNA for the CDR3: TGTGCCAGCAGCCTAGGACAGATCTATGGCTACACCTTC.

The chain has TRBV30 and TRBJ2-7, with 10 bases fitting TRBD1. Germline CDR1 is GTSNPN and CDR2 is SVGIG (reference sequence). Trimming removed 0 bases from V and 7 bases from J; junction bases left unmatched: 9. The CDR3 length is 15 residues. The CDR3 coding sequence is TGTGCCTGGAGTGTTTTAGGACAGGGGGTGCGGGAGCAGTACTTC. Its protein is CAWSVLGQGVREQYF.

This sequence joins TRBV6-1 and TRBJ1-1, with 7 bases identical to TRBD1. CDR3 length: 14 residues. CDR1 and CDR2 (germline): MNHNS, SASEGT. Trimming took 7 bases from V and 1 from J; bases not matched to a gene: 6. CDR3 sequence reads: CASMRGGENTEAFF. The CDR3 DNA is TGTGCCAGCATGCGAGGGGGCGAGAACACTGAAGCTTTCTTT.

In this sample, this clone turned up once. CDR3 nucleotide sequence: TGCAGTGTCAGGGCAGGGCCTGAAGCTTTCTTT. It specifies CSVRAGPEAFF. The chain combines TRBV20-1 with TRBJ1-1, with D tentatively TRBD1 (5 bases). V lost 7 bases, J lost 6 bases, and 12 bases lay in between. Germline V gene data show CDR1 as DFQATT and CDR2 as SNEGSKA (reference sequence). The CDR3 contains 11 residues.

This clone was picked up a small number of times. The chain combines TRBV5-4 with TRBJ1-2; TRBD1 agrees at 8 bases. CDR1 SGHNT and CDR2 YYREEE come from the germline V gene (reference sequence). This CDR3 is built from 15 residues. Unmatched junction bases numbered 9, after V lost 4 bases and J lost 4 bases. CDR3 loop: CASSLDRGGSYGYTF. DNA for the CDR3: TGTGCCAGCAGCCTTGACAGGGGAGGGAGCTATGGCTACACCTTC.

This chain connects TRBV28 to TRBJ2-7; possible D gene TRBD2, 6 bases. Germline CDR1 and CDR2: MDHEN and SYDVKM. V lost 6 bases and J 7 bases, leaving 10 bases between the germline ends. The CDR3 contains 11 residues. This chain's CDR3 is CASRAGREQYF. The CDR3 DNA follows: TGTGCCAGCAGGGCGGGGAGGGAGCAGTACTTC. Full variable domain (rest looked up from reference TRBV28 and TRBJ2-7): DVKVTQSSRYLVKRTGEKVFLECVQDMDHENMFWYRQDPGLGLRLIYFSYDVKMKEKGDIPEGYSVSREKKERFSLILESASTNQTSMYLCASRAGREQYFGPGTRLTVT.

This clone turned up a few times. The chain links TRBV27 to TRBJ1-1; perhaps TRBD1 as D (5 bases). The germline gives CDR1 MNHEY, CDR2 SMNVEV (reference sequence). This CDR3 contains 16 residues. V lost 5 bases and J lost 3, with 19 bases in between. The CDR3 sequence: CASSLLGGDPDTEAFF. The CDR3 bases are TGTGCCAGCAGTCTCCTTGGGGGGGACCCCGACACTGAAGCTTTCTTT.

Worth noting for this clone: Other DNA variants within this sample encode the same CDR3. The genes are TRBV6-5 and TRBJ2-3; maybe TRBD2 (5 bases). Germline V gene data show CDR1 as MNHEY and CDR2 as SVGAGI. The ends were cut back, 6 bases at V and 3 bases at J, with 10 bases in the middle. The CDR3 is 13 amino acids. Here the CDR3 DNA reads TGTGCCAGCAGCTACCCGGGAACAGATACGCAGTATTTT. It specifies CASSYPGTDTQYF.

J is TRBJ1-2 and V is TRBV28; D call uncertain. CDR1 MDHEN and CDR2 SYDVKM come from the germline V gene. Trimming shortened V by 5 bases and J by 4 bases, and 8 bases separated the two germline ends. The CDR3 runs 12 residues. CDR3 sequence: CASSPPGYGYTF. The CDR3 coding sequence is TGTGCCAGCAGTCCCCCGGGCTATGGCTACACCTTC.

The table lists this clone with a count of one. CDR3 amino acids: CASSLAPGQGSYEQYF. Here the CDR3 DNA reads TGTGCCAGCAGCTTAGCGCCGGGACAGGGCTCCTACGAGCAGTACTTC. V and J are TRBV7-6 and TRBJ2-7; 9 nucleotides agree with TRBD1. J was trimmed by 0 bases and V by 0 bases; bases with no gene match: 3. The CDR3 is made up of 16 amino acids. CDR1 and CDR2 (germline): SGHVS, FNYEAQ.

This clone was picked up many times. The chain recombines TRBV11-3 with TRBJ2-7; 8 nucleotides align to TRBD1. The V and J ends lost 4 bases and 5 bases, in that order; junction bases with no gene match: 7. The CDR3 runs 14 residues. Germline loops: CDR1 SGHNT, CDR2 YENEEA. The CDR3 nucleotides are TGTGCCAGCAGCTCCCCGGACAGGGTCGACGAGCAGTACTTC. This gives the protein CASSSPDRVDEQYF.

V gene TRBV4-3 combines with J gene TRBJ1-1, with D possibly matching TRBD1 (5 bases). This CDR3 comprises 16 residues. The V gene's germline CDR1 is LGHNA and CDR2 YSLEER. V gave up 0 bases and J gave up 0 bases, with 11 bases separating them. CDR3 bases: TGCGCCAGCAGCCAAGATCGGGGGACGGTGAACACTGAAGCTTTCTTT. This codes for CASSQDRGTVNTEAFF.